This entry lists 26 T cell receptor beta chains sequenced from one sample in a study of control samples from healthy donors and cancer patients. Measured with immunoSEQ multiplex PCR; TCRdb has only the in-frame clones, and not every one. Here the sample spans 100,000 or so clones, more than 85% being singletons. Material for sequencing was blood. The origin of the receptors is a woman aged 45-65 years in good health.

The chain combines TRBV9 with TRBJ1-6; D not certain. CDR1 and CDR2 from the germline V gene are SGDLS and YYNGEE. The V end lost 2 bases, the J end lost 0 bases, and 12 bases lay between the germline ends. The CDR3 is made up of 17 amino acids. CDR3 residues: CASSVQIRSSYNSPLHF. DNA for the CDR3: TGTGCCAGCAGCGTTCAGATCAGGAGCTCCTATAATTCACCCCTCCACTTT. Combining the CDR3 with reference TRBV9 and TRBJ1-6 gives the whole variable domain DSGVTQTPKHLITATGQRVTLRCSPRSGDLSVYWYQQSLDQGLQFLIQYYNGEERAKGNILERFSAQQFPDLHSELNLSSLELGDSALYFCASSVQIRSSYNSPLHFGNGTRLTVT.

The gene calls are TRBV2 and TRBJ2-2; no clear D gene. V gave up 8 bases and J gave up 5 bases, with 9 bases separating them. This CDR3 contains 12 residues. The germline CDR1 and CDR2 sequences are SNHLY and FYNNEI. The DNA of the CDR3 is TGTGCCAGCGGGGAAGATACCGGGGAGCTGTTTTTT. Protein product: CASGEDTGELFF.

V is TRBV2 and J is TRBJ1-3, with a tentative D call TRBD1 (6 bases). This CDR3 comprises 15 residues. In germline, CDR1 is SNHLY, CDR2 FYNNEI. Deletions cut 8 bases from V and 0 bases from J, with 14 bases between. The CDR3 nucleotides read TGTGCCAGCGGGGAGGACAGATCCTCTGGAAACACCATATATTTT. This translates into CASGEDRSSGNTIYF.

For this clone: The same CDR3 is also encoded by other DNA sequences in this sample. The chain carries TRBV19 and TRBJ2-5; a weak D match, TRBD1 (6 bases). The CDR3 totals 14 residues. The V end was cut by 1 base, the J end by 2 bases, with 8 bases between. CDR1 and CDR2 (germline): LNHDA, SQIVND (reference sequence). CDR3 protein: CASSIGQVQETQYF. Written as DNA, the CDR3 is TGTGCCAGTAGTATAGGACAGGTACAAGAGACCCAGTACTTC.

The gene calls are TRBV19 and TRBJ1-1, with D possibly TRBD1 on 5 matching bases. CDR1 and CDR2 (germline): LNHDA, SQIVND (reference sequence). The CDR3 has 13 amino acids. V gave up 7 bases and J gave up 2 bases, with 11 bases separating them. CDR3 DNA: TGTGCCAGTATTCCACAGGTAAACACTGAAGCTTTCTTT. It translates to CASIPQVNTEAFF. The complete variable domain, with remaining parts taken from reference TRBV19 and TRBJ1-1, reads DGGITQSPKYLFRKEGQNVTLSCEQNLNHDAMYWYRQDPGQGLRLIYYSQIVNDFQKGDIAEGYSVSREKKESFPLTVTSAQKNPTAFYLCASIPQVNTEAFFGQGTRLTVV.

The chain couples TRBV9 to TRBJ1-2; 8 bases are a match to TRBD1. Germline lookup yields CDR1 SGDLS and CDR2 YYNGEE. The CDR3 is made up of 17 amino acids. Trimming removed 3 bases from V and 3 bases from J; junction bases left unmatched: 13. The CDR3 DNA reads as TGTGCCAGCAGCGCTCGGACAGGGATTTTGAAGGACTATGGCTACACCTTC. As protein: CASSARTGILKDYGYTF. Together with reference TRBV9 and TRBJ1-2, the CDR3 gives the full variable domain: DSGVTQTPKHLITATGQRVTLRCSPRSGDLSVYWYQQSLDQGLQFLIQYYNGEERAKGNILERFSAQQFPDLHSELNLSSLELGDSALYFCASSARTGILKDYGYTFGSGTRLTVV.

This clone was counted between two and nine times. The rearrangement links TRBV6-2 or TRBV6-3 to TRBJ2-3; D perhaps matches TRBD2 (5 bases). V lost 5 bases to trimming and J lost 4 bases, with 10 bases between them. The CDR3 length is 13 residues. The germline gives CDR1 MNHEY, CDR2 SVGEGT. The CDR3 region is CASSPLASDTQYF. The DNA of the CDR3 is TGTGCCAGCAGTCCCTTAGCGTCAGATACGCAGTATTTT.

The sample holds a few counts of this clone. V is TRBV3-1 (or the pseudogene TRBV3-2) and J is TRBJ1-6; D call uncertain. V dropped 1 base and J dropped 10 bases, with 5 bases sitting between them. Germline CDR1 is LGHDT and CDR2 is YNNKEL (reference sequence). The CDR3 sequence is 12 residues long. The CDR3 is CASSQAESPLHF. The CDR3 DNA reads as TGTGCCAGCAGCCAAGCTGAATCACCCCTCCACTTT.

The rearrangement joins TRBV30 to TRBJ2-3; 7 bases agree with TRBD2. The CDR3 has 12 residues. CDR1 and CDR2 (germline): GTSNPN, SVGIG (reference sequence). The J segment lost 3 bases and the V segment lost 5 bases, leaving 2 bases of the junction unmatched. CDR3 protein: CAWLGGTDTQYF. CDR3 nucleotides: TGTGCCTGGCTGGGGGGGACAGATACGCAGTATTTT.

The rearrangement uses TRBV5-1 and TRBJ1-4; TRBD1 might be the D (6 bases). V was clipped by 0 bases and J by 8 bases, with 11 bases between them. CDR1 is SGHRS and CDR2 is YFSETQ in the germline V gene. CDR3 length equals 14 residues. The CDR3 sequence is CASSLVTGQEKLFF. The CDR3 DNA reads TGCGCCAGCAGCTTGGTTACAGGACAGGAAAAACTGTTTTTT.

V gene TRBV6-6 combines with J gene TRBJ1-5; 7 nucleotides match TRBD1. Per germline, CDR1 MNHNY and CDR2 SVGAGI (reference sequence). The CDR3 totals 13 residues. The CDR3 sequence is CAIQGGGNQPQHF. Here the CDR3 DNA reads TGTGCAATCCAGGGGGGTGGCAATCAGCCCCAGCATTTT.

The gene calls are TRBV24-1 and TRBJ2-3; D unresolved. Germline V gene data show CDR1 as KGHDR and CDR2 as SFDVKD. Trimming cost V 0 bases and J 5 bases, with 8 bases left between them. The CDR3 has 14 amino acids. CDR3 residues: CATSDLGYIDTQYF. CDR3 coding DNA: TGTGCCACCAGTGATTTGGGGTATATAGATACGCAGTATTTT.

The chain couples TRBV4-1 to TRBJ2-7; D is perhaps TRBD1 or TRBD2 (5 bases each). Trimming pared 0 bases from V and 0 bases from J, leaving 12 bases between. CDR1 MGHRA and CDR2 YSYEKL come from the germline V gene. This CDR3 is built from 16 residues. CDR3 DNA sequence: TGCGCCAGCAGCCAAGATCGGGGCCATAACTCCTACGAGCAGTACTTC. As protein: CASSQDRGHNSYEQYF.

The chain recombines TRBV11-2 with TRBJ1-1; no reliable D call. CDR1 and CDR2 from the germline V gene are SGHAT and FQNNGV. Trimming pared 2 bases from V and 7 bases from J, leaving 11 bases between. This CDR3 comprises 13 residues. The CDR3 region is CASSLPFSHEAFF. The CDR3 nucleotides read TGTGCCAGCAGCTTACCATTCAGTCATGAAGCTTTCTTT.

This chain links TRBV7-8 with TRBJ1-6; weak D call: TRBD1 (5 bases). Trimming cost V 5 bases and J 7 bases, with 18 bases left between them. CDR1 and CDR2 from the germline V gene are SGHVS and FQNEAQ. This CDR3 is 16 amino acids long. This CDR3 reads CASSPSRGSTNSPLHF. As DNA, the CDR3 is TGTGCCAGCAGCCCCTCACGGGGCAGCACAAATTCACCCCTCCACTTT.

This clone was recorded once. The chain is built from TRBV29-1 and TRBJ2-2; D is possibly TRBD1 or TRBD2 (6 bases each). V dropped 5 bases and J dropped 7 bases, with 17 bases sitting between them. This CDR3 is 14 amino acids long. Germline values: CDR1 SQVTM, CDR2 ANQGSEA. Here the CDR3 reads CSVRGGGSSGELFF. DNA for the CDR3: TGCAGCGTTCGAGGAGGGGGGTCGAGCGGGGAGCTGTTTTTT.

This clone has just one count. The V and J genes are TRBV9 and TRBJ2-2; no clear D gene. The V end was cut by 0 bases, the J end by 7 bases, with 19 bases between. In germline, CDR1 is SGDLS, CDR2 YYNGEE. This CDR3 is 17 amino acids long. DNA of the CDR3: TGTGCCAGCAGCGTAGAGGTGGCTATCAGAAGGAGCGGGGAGCTGTTTTTT. This codes for CASSVEVAIRRSGELFF. The whole variable domain, remainder taken from reference TRBV9 and TRBJ2-2, is DSGVTQTPKHLITATGQRVTLRCSPRSGDLSVYWYQQSLDQGLQFLIQYYNGEERAKGNILERFSAQQFPDLHSELNLSSLELGDSALYFCASSVEVAIRRSGELFFGEGSRLTVL.

The chain combines TRBV30 with TRBJ1-1; no reliable D call. The germline V gene encodes CDR1 GTSNPN and CDR2 SVGIG (reference sequence). V was cut by 1 base and J by 0 bases, with 12 bases left in between. This CDR3 contains 15 residues. The CDR3 DNA is TGTGCCTGGAGTGGCGGACCGTTGATGAACACTGAAGCTTTCTTT. This gives the protein CAWSGGPLMNTEAFF.

This clone was counted a single time. This sequence joins TRBV3-1 (or the pseudogene TRBV3-2) and TRBJ2-1, with 7 nucleotides matching TRBD2. Germline V gene sequence: CDR1 LGHDT, CDR2 YNNKEL (reference sequence). This CDR3 is 15 amino acids long. V lost 0 bases and J lost 4; bases outside the gene matches: 3. The CDR3 region has the DNA TGTGCCAGCAGCCAAGAACGGGGGGATTACAATGAGCAGTTCTTC. Protein: CASSQERGDYNEQFF.

This chain links TRBV28 with TRBJ1-1; D not resolved. V lost 5 bases to trimming and J lost 4 bases, with 14 bases between them. Germline assignment: CDR1 MDHEN and CDR2 SYDVKM. The CDR3 length is 14 residues. The CDR3 nucleotides are TGTGCCAGCAGTCTCTTTCCCGGGAGCACTGAAGCTTTCTTT. Residues: CASSLFPGSTEAFF.

V and J are TRBV3-1 (or the pseudogene TRBV3-2) and TRBJ1-2; D is unclear. Germline lookup yields CDR1 LGHDT and CDR2 YNNKEL (reference sequence). This CDR3 has 15 residues. Trimming took off 4 bases at V and 1 base at J, with 13 bases between the two ends. In nucleotides, the CDR3 is TGTGCCAGCAGCCCGGCCAGCCAACATAACTATGGCTACACCTTC. It yields the protein CASSPASQHNYGYTF.

The chain has TRBV6-1 and TRBJ1-1; D is ambiguous. The CDR3 length is 17 residues. V lost 2 bases to trimming and J lost 1 base, with 17 bases between them. The V gene's germline CDR1 is MNHNS and CDR2 SASEGT. The CDR3 loop is CASSEWIWDPGNTEAFF. The CDR3 region has the DNA TGTGCCAGCAGTGAATGGATCTGGGATCCGGGGAACACTGAAGCTTTCTTT.

The CDR3 loop is CATTRAWGGNTIYF. DNA for the CDR3: TGTGCCACCACCCGGGCGTGGGGTGGAAACACCATATATTTT. This chain connects TRBV13 to TRBJ1-3; D is unclear. CDR3 length equals 14 residues. The germline gives CDR1 PRHDT, CDR2 FYEKMQ (reference sequence). V was shortened by 10 bases and J by 3 bases, with 16 bases between the two germline ends.

This clone was seen a handful of times. The chain combines TRBV4-3 with TRBJ2-5; maybe TRBD2 (6 bases). The V gene's germline CDR1 is LGHNA and CDR2 YSLEER. Trimming took off 0 bases at V and 5 bases at J, with 10 bases between the two ends. This CDR3 contains 14 residues. CDR3 sequence (DNA): TGCGCCAGCAGCCAAGACCCCCGGGGGGAGACCCAGTACTTC. Protein product: CASSQDPRGETQYF.

V usage is TRBV4-1 and J usage is TRBJ2-2; D ambiguous. Germline CDR1 reads MGHRA; CDR2 reads YSYEKL. V was cut by 5 bases and J by 0 bases, with 10 bases left in between. CDR3 length equals 15 residues. The CDR3: CASSAVAANTGELFF. The CDR3 DNA is TGCGCCAGCAGCGCAGTAGCTGCGAACACCGGGGAGCTGTTTTTT.

The genes are TRBV3-1 (or the pseudogene TRBV3-2) and TRBJ2-1; the D is unclear. The CDR3 sequence is 12 residues long. Trimming shortened V by 1 base and J by 6 bases, and 4 bases separated the two germline ends. Per germline, CDR1 LGHDT and CDR2 YNNKEL (reference sequence). In DNA form, the CDR3 reads TGTGCCAGCAGCCAAGCCAGCAATGAGCAGTTCTTC. It specifies CASSQASNEQFF.